This T cell receptor beta chain was recorded in a study of CXCR3-negative and CXCR3-positive naive CD8 T cells. General study points: TRB CDR3 hydrophobicity was greater in CXCR3-positive naive cells than in CXCR3-negative naive cells. Memory cells showed distinct TRBV-TRBJ patterns, while the two naive subsets matched.

As to this clonotype: Its antigen remains unidentified.

UMI labels and 5' RACE were used to prepare the TRB cDNA libraries. Using the 5' RACE reads, TCRdb records one entry per CDR3 protein without DNA. The clone table shows about 120,000 distinct CDR3 sequences, with the ten largest holding about 0.54%. The CDR3 runs 13 residues. Germline CDR1 reads LNHDA; CDR2 reads SQIVND (reference sequence). Sequencing was performed on naive CXCR3+ CD8+ T cells from blood. Stated subset: CD45RO-CCR7+CD27+CD95- naive CD8+ T cells expressing CXCR3 (TNR3+). The TCR was taken from a human donor in good health. Some clones in this sample may be carry-over from other donors' samples. This chain joins TRBV19 and TRBJ1-1. The CDR3 loop is CASRDGGGTEAFF.